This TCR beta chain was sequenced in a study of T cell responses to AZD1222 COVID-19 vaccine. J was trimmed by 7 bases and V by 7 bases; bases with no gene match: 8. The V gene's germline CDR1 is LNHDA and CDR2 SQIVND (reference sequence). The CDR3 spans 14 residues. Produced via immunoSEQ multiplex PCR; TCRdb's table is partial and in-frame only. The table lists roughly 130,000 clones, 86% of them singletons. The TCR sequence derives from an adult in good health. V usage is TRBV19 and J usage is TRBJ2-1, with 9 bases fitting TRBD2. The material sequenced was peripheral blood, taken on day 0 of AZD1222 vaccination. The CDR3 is CASNKAGGRNEQFF. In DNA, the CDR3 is TGTGCCAGTAATAAAGCGGGAGGAAGGAATGAGCAGTTCTTC. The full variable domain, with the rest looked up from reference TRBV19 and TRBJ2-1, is DGGITQSPKYLFRKEGQNVTLSCEQNLNHDAMYWYRQDPGQGLRLIYYSQIVNDFQKGDIAEGYSVSREKKESFPLTVTSAQKNPTAFYLCASNKAGGRNEQFFGPGTRLTVL.